This T cell receptor (beta chain) was obtained from a study of blood T cell repertoires in COVID-19. The data were produced by immunoSEQ multiplex PCR, yet TCRdb's version contains in-frame clones alone and is incomplete. The table lists about 46,000 clones, about 80% of them singletons. The CDR3 contains 14 residues. The germline V gene encodes CDR1 SGHTA and CDR2 FQGNSA. Trimming cost V 0 bases and J 2 bases, with 7 bases left between them. The sequence derives from a man aged 60 to 69 with acute or convalescent COVID-19. The chain links TRBV7-2 to TRBJ2-5; D unresolved. The sequenced sample was peripheral blood. The CDR3 loop reads CASSLANTQETQYF. The CDR3, as DNA: TGTGCCAGCAGCTTAGCGAACACGCAAGAGACCCAGTACTTC.